This is a list of T cell receptor beta chains from one sample in a study of cytotoxic CD8 clonotypes in ibrutinib-treated CLL. The table came from immunoSEQ multiplex PCR; TCRdb's copy has only in-frame clones and leaves some out. The sample records 40,000 to 60,000 clones, approximately 53% being singletons. Specimen: PBMCs, collected after 12 months of ibrutinib treatment. The source of these receptors is a human donor with chronic lymphocytic leukemia. Both conserved end residues are trimmed from each CDR3.

V gene	J gene	CDR3 protein
TRBV7-9	TRBJ1-3	ASSPGGDSGNTIY
TRBV10-3	TRBJ2-1	AISPKPGQGFGEQF
TRBV29-1	TRBJ2-1	SVEGVAGIYNEQF
TRBV28	TRBJ2-1	ATRGGSASGEQF
TRBV11-2	TRBJ1-2	ASSFQQGTWIGGYT
TRBV7-6	TRBJ1-2	ASSLGGQGSNYGYT
TRBV30	TRBJ1-2	AWSVRGALGSDGYT
TRBV9	TRBJ1-3	ASSAGGFGNTIY
TRBV30	TRBJ1-4	AWSGGQINEKLF
TRBV5-6	TRBJ1-5	ASSLTLQGNQPQH
TRBV18	TRBJ1-4	ASSPPTTNEKLF
TRBV29-1	TRBJ1-2	SVGPRLRGYGYT
TRBV14	TRBJ1-2	ASSPRVGSGYT
TRBV5-1	TRBJ1-4	ASSLSETNEKLF
TRBV7-9	TRBJ1-1	ASSLRAADREAF
TRBV23-1	TRBJ1-5	ASSLGSH
TRBV6-6	TRBJ2-3	ASTLMGPTDTQY
TRBV4-2	TRBJ1-6	ASSQVQGFYNSPLH
TRBV9	TRBJ1-6	ASSTDGTGDSPLH
TRBV13	TRBJ2-1	ASSFQSSYNEQF
TRBV5-1	TRBJ2-2	ASSLAEALNTGELF
TRBV30	TRBJ2-7	AWRQGAENYEQY
TRBV27	TRBJ2-1	ASSTRTSGTYNEQF
TRBV7-9	TRBJ2-4	ASSLPPRLAGNKNIQY
TRBV19	TRBJ1-4	ASSSITGRSEKLF
TRBV29-1	TRBJ1-1	SARGVYDTEAF
TRBV5-1	TRBJ2-1	ASKRSDRGSSPGNEQF
TRBV5-1	TRBJ1-1	ASSRKGDTEAF
TRBV30	TRBJ2-7	AWSNGGRISYEQY
TRBV2	TRBJ2-7	ASSEGTSLREQY
TRBV28	TRBJ1-4	ASRPIGQGAEKLF